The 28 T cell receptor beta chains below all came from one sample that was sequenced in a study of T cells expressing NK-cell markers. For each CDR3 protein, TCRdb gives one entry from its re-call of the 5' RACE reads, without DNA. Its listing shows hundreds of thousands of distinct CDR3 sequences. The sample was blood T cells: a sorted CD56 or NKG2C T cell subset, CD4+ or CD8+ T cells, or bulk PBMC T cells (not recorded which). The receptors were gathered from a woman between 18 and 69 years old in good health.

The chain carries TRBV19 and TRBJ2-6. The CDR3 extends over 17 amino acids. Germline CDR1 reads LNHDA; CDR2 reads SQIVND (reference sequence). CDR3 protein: CASSIGRFYSGANVLTF.

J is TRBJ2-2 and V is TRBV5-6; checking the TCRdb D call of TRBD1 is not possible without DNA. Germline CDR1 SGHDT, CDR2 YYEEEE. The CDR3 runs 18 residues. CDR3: CASSPLFQERVNTGELFF.

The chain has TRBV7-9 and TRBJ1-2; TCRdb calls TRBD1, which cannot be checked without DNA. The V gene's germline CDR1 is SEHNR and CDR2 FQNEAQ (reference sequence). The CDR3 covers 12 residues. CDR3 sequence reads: CASSSGQDGYTF.

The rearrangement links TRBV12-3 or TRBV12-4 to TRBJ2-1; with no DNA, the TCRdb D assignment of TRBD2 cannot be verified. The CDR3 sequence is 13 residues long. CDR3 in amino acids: CASRREGRDEQFF.

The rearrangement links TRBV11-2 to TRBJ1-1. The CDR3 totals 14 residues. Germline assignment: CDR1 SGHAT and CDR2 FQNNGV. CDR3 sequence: CASSLFRLDTEAFF.

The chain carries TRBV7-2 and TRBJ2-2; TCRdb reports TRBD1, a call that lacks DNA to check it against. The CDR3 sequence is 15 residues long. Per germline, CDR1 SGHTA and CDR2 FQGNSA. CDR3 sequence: CASSLQGALVGELFF.

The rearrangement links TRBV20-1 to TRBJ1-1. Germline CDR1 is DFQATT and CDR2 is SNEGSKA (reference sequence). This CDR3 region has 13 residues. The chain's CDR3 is CSAYPLRDTEAFF.

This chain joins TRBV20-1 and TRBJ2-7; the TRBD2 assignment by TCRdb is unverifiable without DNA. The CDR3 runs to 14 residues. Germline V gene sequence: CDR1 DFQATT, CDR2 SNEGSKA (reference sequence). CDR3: CSAAEGQRGYEQYF.

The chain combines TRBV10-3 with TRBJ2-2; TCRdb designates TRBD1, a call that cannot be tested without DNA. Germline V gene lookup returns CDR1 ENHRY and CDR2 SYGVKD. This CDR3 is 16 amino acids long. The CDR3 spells CAISELMDRNTGELFF.

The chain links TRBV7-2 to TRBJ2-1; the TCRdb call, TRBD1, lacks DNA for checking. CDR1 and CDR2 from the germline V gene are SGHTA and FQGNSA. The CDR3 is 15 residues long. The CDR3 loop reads CASSLGQVRGNEQFF.

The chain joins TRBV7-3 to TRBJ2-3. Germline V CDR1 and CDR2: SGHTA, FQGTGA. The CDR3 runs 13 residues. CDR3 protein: CASSLMRWGTQYF.

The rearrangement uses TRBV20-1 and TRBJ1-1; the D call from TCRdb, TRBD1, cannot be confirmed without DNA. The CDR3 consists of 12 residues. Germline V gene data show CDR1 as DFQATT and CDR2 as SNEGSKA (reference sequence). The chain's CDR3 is CSASSGGTEAFF.

The CDR3 reads CASSQGPEQFF. The chain joins TRBV14 to TRBJ2-1; TCRdb proposes TRBD1, but this gene call is untestable without DNA. Germline CDR1 reads SGHDN; CDR2 reads FVKESK. The CDR3 totals 11 residues.

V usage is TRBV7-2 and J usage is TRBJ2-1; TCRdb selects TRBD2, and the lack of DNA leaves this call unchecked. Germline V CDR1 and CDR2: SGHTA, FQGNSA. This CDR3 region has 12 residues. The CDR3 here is CASGGLSNEQFF.

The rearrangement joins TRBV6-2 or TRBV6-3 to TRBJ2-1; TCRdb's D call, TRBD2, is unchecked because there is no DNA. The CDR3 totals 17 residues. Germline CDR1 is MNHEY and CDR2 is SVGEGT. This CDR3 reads CASSYWPTSGGYNEQFF.

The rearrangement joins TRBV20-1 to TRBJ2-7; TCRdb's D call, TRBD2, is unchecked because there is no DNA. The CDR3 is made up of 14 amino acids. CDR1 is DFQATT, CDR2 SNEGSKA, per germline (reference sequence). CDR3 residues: CSADKREGRYEQYF.

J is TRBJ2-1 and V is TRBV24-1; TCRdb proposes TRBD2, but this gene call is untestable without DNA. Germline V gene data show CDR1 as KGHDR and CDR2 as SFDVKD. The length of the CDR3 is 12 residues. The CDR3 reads CATSDLAGEQFF.

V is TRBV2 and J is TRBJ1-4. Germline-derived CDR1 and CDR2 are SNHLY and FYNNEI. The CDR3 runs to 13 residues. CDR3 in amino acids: CASSGRVGEKLFF.

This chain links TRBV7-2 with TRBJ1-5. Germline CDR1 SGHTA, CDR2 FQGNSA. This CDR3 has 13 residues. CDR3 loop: CASSLSSNQPQHF.

The CDR3: CASSFSGRTNEQFF. The chain combines TRBV11-2 with TRBJ2-1; TCRdb indicates TRBD2, and absent DNA this call remains unverified. The CDR3 has 14 amino acids. Looked up from germline, CDR1 is SGHAT and CDR2 is FQNNGV.

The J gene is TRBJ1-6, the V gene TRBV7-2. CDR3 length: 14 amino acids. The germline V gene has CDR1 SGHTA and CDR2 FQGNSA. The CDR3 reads CASSLRGMESPLHF.

The CDR3 spells CASSPKIGVQETQYF. V gene TRBV7-2 combines with J gene TRBJ2-5. Germline assignment: CDR1 SGHTA and CDR2 FQGNSA. The CDR3 consists of 15 residues.

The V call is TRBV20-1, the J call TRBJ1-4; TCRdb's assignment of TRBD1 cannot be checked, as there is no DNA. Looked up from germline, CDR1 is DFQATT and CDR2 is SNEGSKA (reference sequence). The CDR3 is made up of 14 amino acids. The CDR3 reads CSAKSRQPREKLFF.

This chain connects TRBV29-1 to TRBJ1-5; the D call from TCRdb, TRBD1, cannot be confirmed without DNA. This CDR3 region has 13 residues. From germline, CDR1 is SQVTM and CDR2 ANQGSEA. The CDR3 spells CSVGTGGNQPQHF.

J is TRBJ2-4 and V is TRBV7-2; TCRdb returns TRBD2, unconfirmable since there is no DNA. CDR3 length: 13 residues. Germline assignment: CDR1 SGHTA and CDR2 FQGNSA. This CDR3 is CASSFSGTDIQYF.

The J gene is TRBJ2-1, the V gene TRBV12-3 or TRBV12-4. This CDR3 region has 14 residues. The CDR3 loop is CASRPGTAYNEQFF.

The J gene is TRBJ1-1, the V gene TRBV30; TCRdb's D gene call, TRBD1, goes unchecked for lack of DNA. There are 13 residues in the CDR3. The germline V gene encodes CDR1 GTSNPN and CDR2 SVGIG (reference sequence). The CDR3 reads CAWSRQGRTEAFF. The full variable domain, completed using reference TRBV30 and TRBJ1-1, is SQTIHQWPATLVQPVGSPLSLECTVEGTSNPNLYWYRQAAGRGLQLLFYSVGIGQISSEVPQNLSASRPQDRQFILSSKKLLLSDSGFYLCAWSRQGRTEAFFGQGTRLTVV.

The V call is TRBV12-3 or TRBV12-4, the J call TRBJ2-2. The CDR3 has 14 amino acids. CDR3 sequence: CASRLSGGPGELFF.